What follows is one TCR beta chain and its context. Its antigen remains unidentified. This sample is part of a study of early T cells in non-severe SARS-CoV-2 infection. Study-wide background: The input, bulk RNA from unsorted whole blood, was sequenced, and chains were unpaired. Study results and limitations: Anti-spike CD8 responses were favored by VDJdb matching, which missed private and CD4 specificities.

CDR3 length: 15 amino acids. Losses at the gene ends were 6 bases for V and 2 bases for J; bases not matched to a gene: 6. Germline V gene lookup returns CDR1 SGHNT and CDR2 YENEEA. Individual cDNA molecules received unique molecular identifiers. TCRdb analysed the 5' RACE reads with MiXCR anew, one entry per CDR3 protein. The sample consists of tens of thousands of distinct CDR3 sequences, over 4% of them appearing once. The sequenced sample was whole blood. The chain joins TRBV11-3 to TRBJ2-7; 11 positions match TRBD2. The clonotype was recovered from an adult who was a healthcare worker with PCR-confirmed SARS-CoV-2 infection or an uninfected control (not recorded which). The CDR3 region has the DNA TGTGCCAGCAGTCTGGGACTAGCGGTAACCTACGAGCAGTACTTC. Protein product: CASSLGLAVTYEQYF.